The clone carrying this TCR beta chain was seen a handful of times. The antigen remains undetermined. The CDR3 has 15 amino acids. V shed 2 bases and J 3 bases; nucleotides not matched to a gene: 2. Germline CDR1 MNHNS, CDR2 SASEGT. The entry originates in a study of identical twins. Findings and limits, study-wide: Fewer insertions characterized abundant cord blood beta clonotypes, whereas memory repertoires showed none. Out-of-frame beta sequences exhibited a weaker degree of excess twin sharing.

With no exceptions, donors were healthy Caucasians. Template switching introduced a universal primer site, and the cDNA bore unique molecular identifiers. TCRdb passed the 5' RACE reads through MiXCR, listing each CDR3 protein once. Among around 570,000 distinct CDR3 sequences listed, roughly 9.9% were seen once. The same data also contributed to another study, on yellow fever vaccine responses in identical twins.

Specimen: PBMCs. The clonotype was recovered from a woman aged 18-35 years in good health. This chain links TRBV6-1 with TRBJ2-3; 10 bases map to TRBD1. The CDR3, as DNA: TGTGCCAGCAGTGAATGGGACAGGGGAACAGATACGCAGTATTTT. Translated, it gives CASSEWDRGTDTQYF.